The 19 T cell receptor beta chains below were found in one sample sequenced in a study of blood T cells in healthy people across ages. Primers used in a second PCR of about 6 to 11 cycles were a sample-barcoded 5' primer and a J-beta primer mix. TCRdb called the 5' RACE reads again in MiXCR, with one record for every CDR3 protein. This sample has 1.5 million to 2 million distinct CDR3 sequences, with about 39% found just once. Material for sequencing was blood. All receptors derive from a human donor in good health.

This clonotype showed up just a few times. The chain links TRBV6-2 or TRBV6-3 to TRBJ1-1, with no clear D. Germline-derived CDR1 and CDR2 are MNHEY and SVGEGT. The length of the CDR3 is 18 residues. The germline V and J ends were trimmed by 4 bases and 2 bases, with 23 bases remaining between them. The CDR3: CASSWITLTLTENTEAFF. The DNA of the CDR3 is TGTGCCAGCAGTTGGATCACTTTGACCCTTACAGAAAACACTGAAGCTTTCTTT.

This rearrangement joins TRBV9 to TRBJ1-4, with D maybe TRBD1 (6 bases). The germline V gene encodes CDR1 SGDLS and CDR2 YYNGEE. The CDR3 is 12 residues long. V lost 6 bases, J lost 5 bases, and 8 bases lay in between. CDR3 sequence (DNA): TGTGCCAGCAACAGGGAGAATGAAAAACTGTTTTTT. Its translation is CASNRENEKLFF.

A few counts support this clonotype. The gene calls are TRBV10-3 and TRBJ2-3, with 8 bases lining up with TRBD2. Germline V gives CDR1 ENHRY, CDR2 SYGVKD. This CDR3 spans 16 amino acids. The trim removed 11 bases at V and 7 bases at J, leaving 20 bases unmatched. CDR3 loop: CAVSSRRGAIMNTQYF. DNA for the CDR3: TGTGCCGTATCCTCGCGGCGGGGGGCCATTATGAATACGCAGTATTTT.

The chain is built from TRBV3-1 and TRBJ2-6; D unresolved. Germline values: CDR1 LGHDT, CDR2 YNNKEL (reference sequence). V was pared by 0 bases and J by 0 bases, with 6 bases between. The CDR3 is 16 amino acids. The CDR3 loop reads CASSQEGYSGANVLTF. The CDR3, as DNA: TGTGCCAGCAGCCAAGAAGGTTACTCTGGGGCCAACGTCCTGACTTTC.

For this clonotype: This sequence may be a read error, since a much larger clone differs from it by one base. The chain uses TRBV12-3 or TRBV12-4 and TRBJ1-2, with 7 bases lining up with TRBD1. The CDR3 totals 14 residues. Losses at the gene ends were 0 bases for V and 5 bases for J; bases not matched to a gene: 3. CDR3 DNA sequence: TGTGCCAGCAGTTTAGCGGGACAGCCATATGGCTACACCTTC. It yields the protein CASSLAGQPYGYTF.

V and J are TRBV20-1 and TRBJ2-3; 10 positions match TRBD2. CDR3 size: 13 residues. V dropped 2 bases and J dropped 5; count of bases not matched to a gene: 1. Per the germline V gene, CDR1 is DFQATT and CDR2 is SNEGSKA (reference sequence). CDR3 in amino acids: CSARSSGRDTQYF. CDR3 DNA: TGCAGTGCTAGATCTAGCGGGAGAGATACGCAGTATTTT.

V and J are TRBV12-5 and TRBJ2-1; 11 bases are shared with TRBD2. The CDR3 is made up of 15 amino acids. J gave up 4 bases and V 6 bases, and 5 bases lay outside the gene matches. The germline gives CDR1 LGHNT, CDR2 FRNRAP. Here the CDR3 reads CASGTLAGGYNEQFF. The CDR3 coding sequence is TGTGCTAGTGGCACGCTAGCGGGGGGATACAATGAGCAGTTCTTC.

This chain joins TRBV14 and TRBJ2-1; 7 nucleotides align to TRBD1. The junction had 12 bases not matched to a gene; V was cut back by 1 base and J by 9 bases. Germline CDR1 and CDR2: SGHDN and FVKESK. The CDR3 is 16 residues long. As DNA, the CDR3 is TGTGCCAGCAGCCAAGTCGGGCAGGGGGTCCGTGGTGAGCAGTTCTTC. Encoded protein: CASSQVGQGVRGEQFF.

This clonotype was seen more than once but under ten times. V is TRBV20-1 and J is TRBJ1-3, with D hard to call. Trimming took 0 bases from V and 4 from J, leaving 4 bases between them. The CDR3 loop spans 12 amino acids. The germline CDR1 and CDR2 sequences are DFQATT and SNEGSKA (reference sequence). CDR3 coding DNA: TGCAGTGCTAGAGATCCCGGAAACACCATATATTTT. Translating it yields CSARDPGNTIYF.

The J gene is TRBJ1-2, the V gene TRBV20-1, with 8 bases matching TRBD1. From germline, CDR1 is DFQATT and CDR2 SNEGSKA (reference sequence). Losses at the gene ends were 5 bases for V and 12 bases for J; bases not matched to a gene: 8. This CDR3 spans 11 amino acids. CDR3 amino acids: CSAWTGRVDTF. CDR3 coding DNA: TGCAGTGCTTGGACAGGGCGGGTTGACACCTTC.

This clonotype was observed a handful of times. This chain connects TRBV20-1 to TRBJ2-3; D tentatively fits TRBD1 or TRBD2 (5 bases each). There are 14 residues in the CDR3. Trimming pared 6 bases from V and 3 bases from J, leaving 16 bases between. Germline V lookup: CDR1 DFQATT, CDR2 SNEGSKA (reference sequence). CDR3 in amino acids: CSATRIGGTDTQYF. The CDR3 DNA follows: TGCAGTGCCACCCGCATTGGGGGTACAGATACGCAGTATTTT.

The V call is TRBV7-2, the J call TRBJ2-7, with D maybe TRBD1 (6 bases). The CDR3 loop spans 14 amino acids. V shed 3 bases and J shed 6 bases, with 15 bases lying between them. Germline CDR1 SGHTA, CDR2 FQGNSA. The CDR3 DNA follows: TGTGCCAGCAGCTTCGCAGGGGCCCCCGGCGAGCAGTACTTC. It is translated as CASSFAGAPGEQYF. Full variable domain (remainder filled in from reference TRBV7-2 and TRBJ2-7): GAGVSQSPSNKVTEKGKDVELRCDPISGHTALYWYRQSLGQGLEFLIYFQGNSAPDKSGLPSDRFSAERTGGSVSTLTIQRTQQEDSAVYLCASSFAGAPGEQYFGPGTRLTVT.

This clonotype was observed a handful of times. In nucleotides, the CDR3 is TGCAGTGCTAGACTTAGTAGCGGGGGGTCCTCCTCCTACAATGAGCAGTTCTTC. Translation gives CSARLSSGGSSSYNEQFF. This rearrangement joins TRBV20-1 to TRBJ2-1; 10 nucleotides align to TRBD2. The V segment lost 2 bases and the J segment 0 bases; nucleotides outside the gene matches: 10. This CDR3 comprises 18 residues. CDR1 is DFQATT, CDR2 SNEGSKA, per germline (reference sequence).

The table lists this clonotype with a few counts. This chain links TRBV7-2 with TRBJ2-7; D not certain. Trimming took off 4 bases at V and 8 bases at J, with 15 bases between the two ends. Germline V lookup: CDR1 SGHTA, CDR2 FQGNSA. This CDR3 comprises 13 residues. DNA for the CDR3: TGTGCCAGCAGCTCTGCCTTACCTACGAAGCAGTACTTC. This sequence encodes CASSSALPTKQYF.

This clonotype occurred once. Germline and junction disagree at one end, which may indicate a read error. The chain recombines TRBV6-5 with TRBJ1-2; 7 bases map to TRBD1. Germline V gene sequence: CDR1 MNHEY, CDR2 SVGAGI. The CDR3 loop spans 14 amino acids. CDR3 sequence reads: CASRYSGTAYGYTF. As DNA, the CDR3 is TGTGCCAGCAGGTACTCCGGGACAGCCTATGGCTACACCTTC.

The J gene is TRBJ2-1, the V gene TRBV12-3 or TRBV12-4; 10 positions match TRBD2. Germline trimming cut 6 bases from V and 0 bases from J; bases unmatched to any gene: 20. The CDR3 contains 21 residues. CDR3 region: CASRSRGVAGGLQSSYNEQFF. Written as DNA, the CDR3 is TGTGCCAGCAGATCCAGGGGCGTAGCGGGGGGCCTACAAAGCTCCTACAATGAGCAGTTCTTC.

The genes are TRBV6-2 or TRBV6-3 and TRBJ2-5; no clear D gene. Deletions cut 10 bases from V and 1 base from J, with 13 bases between. Per germline, CDR1 MNHEY and CDR2 SVGEGT. The CDR3 length is 13 residues. Written as DNA, the CDR3 is TGTGCCACCTTACAGTGGCCCCAAGAGACCCAGTACTTC. It yields the protein CATLQWPQETQYF.

This clonotype was observed a few times. The chain joins TRBV7-2 to TRBJ2-1, with 8 bases identical to TRBD2. With V trimmed by 1 base and J by 7 bases, 12 bases remained unmatched. The CDR3 is 17 residues long. The germline V gene has CDR1 SGHTA and CDR2 FQGNSA. In DNA, the CDR3 is TGTGCCAGCAGCTTAGGAAGCCCAGCGGGGGTTCAGAATGAGCAGTTCTTC. Translated, it gives CASSLGSPAGVQNEQFF.

The J gene is TRBJ2-1, the V gene TRBV29-1, with 13 nucleotides matching TRBD2. This CDR3 region has 15 residues. The germline V gene has CDR1 SQVTM and CDR2 ANQGSEA. Trimming cost V 2 bases and J 8 bases; bases outside gene matches: 6. CDR3 in DNA: TGCAGCGTTGAAAGTTGGACTAGCGGGGGCGATGAGCAGTTCTTC. Residues: CSVESWTSGGDEQFF.